This is a list of T cell receptor beta chains from one sample in a study of T cell responses to AZD1222 COVID-19 vaccine. Produced via immunoSEQ multiplex PCR; TCRdb's table is partial and in-frame only. The repertoire consists of about 100,000 clones, with about nine tenths occurring once and the leading ten covering roughly 1.7%. Sequenced here: peripheral blood, sampled on day 0 of AZD1222 vaccination. All receptors derive from an adult in good health. The CDR3 runs from the conserved cysteine through the conserved F or W. Each record gives: CDR3 DNA, CDR3 protein, clone size, J gene, D gene, V gene. The D gene is left open where the match is weak. Clone size is stated in some rows and not others, as once, few, many or a class when expanded.

cdr3_nt: TGTGCCAGCAGCCCCAGGGGAGGAAAAGAGGACGAAGCTTTCTTT
cdr3_aa: CASSPRGGKEDEAFF
clone_size: -
j_call: TRBJ1-1
d_call: -
v_call: TRBV5-4

cdr3_nt: TGTGCCAGCGCATCAGCAGGGGTGATGACTGAAGCTTTCTTT
cdr3_aa: CASASAGVMTEAFF
clone_size: -
j_call: TRBJ1-1
d_call: -
v_call: TRBV11-2

cdr3_nt: TGTGCCGGAAGGACTAGCGGGAGTATGGATGAGCAGTTCTTC
cdr3_aa: CAGRTSGSMDEQFF
clone_size: -
j_call: TRBJ2-1
d_call: TRBD2
v_call: TRBV18

cdr3_nt: TGTGCCAGCTCACCGTTCCCGGGACCGGGGGCAGGGGGCTACACCTTC
cdr3_aa: CASSPFPGPGAGGYTF
clone_size: -
j_call: TRBJ1-2
d_call: -
v_call: TRBV18

cdr3_nt: TGTGCCAGCAGTTATGGAGAGAACACTGAAGCTTTCTTT
cdr3_aa: CASSYGENTEAFF
clone_size: -
j_call: TRBJ1-1
d_call: -
v_call: TRBV12-3/TRBV12-4

cdr3_nt: TGTGCCAGCAGTACAGGGGGAGAAGGGAGGGCGCAGTACTTC
cdr3_aa: CASSTGGEGRAQYF
clone_size: -
j_call: TRBJ2-7
d_call: -
v_call: TRBV7-8

cdr3_nt: TGCGCCAGCAGGGGGCCTACCCACACAGATACGCAGTATTTT
cdr3_aa: CASRGPTHTDTQYF
clone_size: -
j_call: TRBJ2-3
d_call: -
v_call: TRBV5-1

cdr3_nt: TGTGCCAGCAGCCGGGACAGGGGGTTCTCCACCTACAATGAGCAGTTCTTC
cdr3_aa: CASSRDRGFSTYNEQFF
clone_size: -
j_call: TRBJ2-1
d_call: TRBD1
v_call: TRBV5-5

cdr3_nt: TGTGCCAGCAGCCAAGAAGGACAGTCTGTTTACTCTGGAAACACCATATATTTT
cdr3_aa: CASSQEGQSVYSGNTIYF
clone_size: -
j_call: TRBJ1-3
d_call: -
v_call: TRBV3-1/TRBV3-2

cdr3_nt: TGCGCCAGCAGCATCCGGGACGGGCCCTACGAGCAGTACTTC
cdr3_aa: CASSIRDGPYEQYF
clone_size: -
j_call: TRBJ2-7
d_call: -
v_call: TRBV5-1

cdr3_nt: TGCAGCGTTGGAGCAGGGTCCGGAAGCGCAGATACGCAGTATTTT
cdr3_aa: CSVGAGSGSADTQYF
clone_size: once
j_call: TRBJ2-3
d_call: -
v_call: TRBV29-1

cdr3_nt: TGTGCCAGCTCACCGGCGGGCTCCTACAATGAGCAGTTCTTC
cdr3_aa: CASSPAGSYNEQFF
clone_size: -
j_call: TRBJ2-1
d_call: -
v_call: TRBV18

cdr3_nt: TGTGCCAGCAGCGTAGATGGGAACTCCTATAATTCACCCCTCCACTTT
cdr3_aa: CASSVDGNSYNSPLHF
clone_size: -
j_call: TRBJ1-6
d_call: -
v_call: TRBV9

cdr3_nt: TGTGCCAGCAGTTTATGGGGGTTCGCGAAGCCCCAGCATTTT
cdr3_aa: CASSLWGFAKPQHF
clone_size: -
j_call: TRBJ1-5
d_call: -
v_call: TRBV28

cdr3_nt: TGTGCCAGCAGCTTAAGTGGCTCTGGAAACACCATATATTTT
cdr3_aa: CASSLSGSGNTIYF
clone_size: -
j_call: TRBJ1-3
d_call: -
v_call: TRBV7-3

cdr3_nt: TGTGCCAGCAGCCCCAACGGGGGATTCTATGGCTACACCTTC
cdr3_aa: CASSPNGGFYGYTF
clone_size: -
j_call: TRBJ1-2
d_call: -
v_call: TRBV16

cdr3_nt: TGTGCCAGCAGCTCTTTACCGGGACAGGGAGGGGAAAAACTGTTTTTT
cdr3_aa: CASSSLPGQGGEKLFF
clone_size: -
j_call: TRBJ1-4
d_call: TRBD1
v_call: TRBV7-8

cdr3_nt: TGTGCCAGCTCACCACGGGGACCTTACCGGGGGCAATTTGATTCACCCCTCCACTTT
cdr3_aa: CASSPRGPYRGQFDSPLHF
clone_size: once
j_call: TRBJ1-6
d_call: -
v_call: TRBV18

cdr3_nt: TGTGCCAGCAGTTCACCGGACAGCTTGATATTATACGAGCAGTACTTC
cdr3_aa: CASSSPDSLILYEQYF
clone_size: -
j_call: TRBJ2-7
d_call: -
v_call: TRBV28

cdr3_nt: TGTGCCAGCAGTCCCTACTTCACATGGGGCTACACCTTC
cdr3_aa: CASSPYFTWGYTF
clone_size: once
j_call: TRBJ1-2
d_call: -
v_call: TRBV28

cdr3_nt: TGTGCCAGCTCACCACCAGGCAAGGGGAGCACTGAAGCTTTCTTT
cdr3_aa: CASSPPGKGSTEAFF
clone_size: -
j_call: TRBJ1-1
d_call: -
v_call: TRBV18

cdr3_nt: TGTGCCAGTAGCTTTACAGGGGGCTATGGCTACACCTTC
cdr3_aa: CASSFTGGYGYTF
clone_size: -
j_call: TRBJ1-2
d_call: TRBD1
v_call: TRBV19

cdr3_nt: TGTGCCAGCAGCCGATTACTTAGCTCCTACGAGCAGTACTTC
cdr3_aa: CASSRLLSSYEQYF
clone_size: -
j_call: TRBJ2-7
d_call: -
v_call: TRBV7-9

cdr3_nt: TGTGCCAGCAGTGGGACAGGGGACGACAATGAGCAGTTCTTC
cdr3_aa: CASSGTGDDNEQFF
clone_size: -
j_call: TRBJ2-1
d_call: TRBD1
v_call: TRBV25-1

cdr3_nt: TGTGCCAGCAGCTTGGACGTTGTCAGGGCGCCCGGGGAGCTGTTTTTT
cdr3_aa: CASSLDVVRAPGELFF
clone_size: -
j_call: TRBJ2-2
d_call: -
v_call: TRBV5-4

cdr3_nt: TGCGCCAGCAGCCGCGATTTGGGACTAGCGGGATTGGATGAGCAGTTCTTC
cdr3_aa: CASSRDLGLAGLDEQFF
clone_size: -
j_call: TRBJ2-1
d_call: TRBD2
v_call: TRBV5-1

cdr3_nt: TGTGCCAGCATTACAGGTCTCCCACCTGAAGCTTTCTTT
cdr3_aa: CASITGLPPEAFF
clone_size: -
j_call: TRBJ1-1
d_call: -
v_call: TRBV27

cdr3_nt: TGTGCCAGCAGGACAGGGCCGGGAAACACCATATATTTT
cdr3_aa: CASRTGPGNTIYF
clone_size: once
j_call: TRBJ1-3
d_call: TRBD1
v_call: TRBV28

cdr3_nt: TGTGCCAGCAGTCGACTAGCGACTCAAGAGACCCAGTACTTC
cdr3_aa: CASSRLATQETQYF
clone_size: -
j_call: TRBJ2-5
d_call: TRBD2
v_call: TRBV6-2/TRBV6-3

cdr3_nt: TGCGCCAGCGAGGGACAGGGGAACACCGGGGAGCTGTTTTTT
cdr3_aa: CASEGQGNTGELFF
clone_size: once
j_call: TRBJ2-2
d_call: TRBD1
v_call: TRBV5-1

cdr3_nt: TGTGCCAGCAGCTTGGAAGCAGGGTCGGGATCTGGGGCCAACGTCCTGACTTTC
cdr3_aa: CASSLEAGSGSGANVLTF
clone_size: -
j_call: TRBJ2-6
d_call: -
v_call: TRBV5-6

cdr3_nt: TGTGCCAGCACCGGTGGACTAGGAAGGACCGGGGAGCTGTTTTTT
cdr3_aa: CASTGGLGRTGELFF
clone_size: -
j_call: TRBJ2-2
d_call: TRBD2
v_call: TRBV6-5

cdr3_nt: TGTGCCTGGAGTCTTCTCCGGGACAGGGGAAAGACTGAAGCTTTCTTT
cdr3_aa: CAWSLLRDRGKTEAFF
clone_size: -
j_call: TRBJ1-1
d_call: TRBD1
v_call: TRBV30

cdr3_nt: TGTGCCAGCAAATTTACCCCCCTCTCCTACGAGCAGTACTTC
cdr3_aa: CASKFTPLSYEQYF
clone_size: -
j_call: TRBJ2-7
d_call: -
v_call: TRBV5-4

cdr3_nt: TGTGCCAGCAGCTTTCCGGGTCACGGCTCCTACAATGAGCAGTTCTTC
cdr3_aa: CASSFPGHGSYNEQFF
clone_size: once
j_call: TRBJ2-1
d_call: -
v_call: TRBV7-8

cdr3_nt: TGTGCCAGCAGCTTACAGGGGGCGGACGGGGAGACCCAGTACTTC
cdr3_aa: CASSLQGADGETQYF
clone_size: -
j_call: TRBJ2-5
d_call: TRBD1
v_call: TRBV11-3

cdr3_nt: TGTGCCAGCAGTTTCGGGGGCCCACCCTATGGCTACACCTTC
cdr3_aa: CASSFGGPPYGYTF
clone_size: -
j_call: TRBJ1-2
d_call: -
v_call: TRBV28